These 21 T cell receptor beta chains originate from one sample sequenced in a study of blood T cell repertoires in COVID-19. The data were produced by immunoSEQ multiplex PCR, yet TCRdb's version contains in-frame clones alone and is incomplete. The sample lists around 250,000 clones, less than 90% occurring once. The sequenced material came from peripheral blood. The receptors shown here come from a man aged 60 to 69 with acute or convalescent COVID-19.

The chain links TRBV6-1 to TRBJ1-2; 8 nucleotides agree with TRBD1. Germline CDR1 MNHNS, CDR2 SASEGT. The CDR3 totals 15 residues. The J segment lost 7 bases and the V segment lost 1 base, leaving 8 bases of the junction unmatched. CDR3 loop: CASSEETGEISGYTF. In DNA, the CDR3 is TGTGCCAGCAGTGAAGAGACAGGGGAAATAAGTGGCTACACCTTC.

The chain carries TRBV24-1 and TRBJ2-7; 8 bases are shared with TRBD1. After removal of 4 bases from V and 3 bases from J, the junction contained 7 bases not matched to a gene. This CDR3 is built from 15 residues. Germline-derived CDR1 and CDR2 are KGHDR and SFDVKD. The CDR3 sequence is CATSDAGTGVYEQYF. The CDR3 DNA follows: TGTGCCACCAGTGACGCCGGGACAGGAGTCTACGAGCAGTACTTC.

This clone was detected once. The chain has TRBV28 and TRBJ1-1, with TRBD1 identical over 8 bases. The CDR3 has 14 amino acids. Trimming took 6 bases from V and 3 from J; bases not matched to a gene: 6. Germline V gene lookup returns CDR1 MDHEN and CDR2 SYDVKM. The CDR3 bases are TGTGCCAGCAGGGACAGGGTTGAAGACACTGAAGCTTTCTTT. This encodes CASRDRVEDTEAFF.

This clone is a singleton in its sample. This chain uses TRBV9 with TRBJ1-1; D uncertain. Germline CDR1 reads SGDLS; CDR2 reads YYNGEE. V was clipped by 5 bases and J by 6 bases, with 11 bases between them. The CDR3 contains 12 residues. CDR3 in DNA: TGTGCCAGCAGTGGCGCTAGTTCTGAAGCTTTCTTT. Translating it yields CASSGASSEAFF.

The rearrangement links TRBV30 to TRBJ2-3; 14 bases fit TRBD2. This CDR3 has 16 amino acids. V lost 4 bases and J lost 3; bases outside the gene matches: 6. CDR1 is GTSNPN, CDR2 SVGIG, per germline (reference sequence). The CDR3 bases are TGTGCCTGGACCGCGGGACTAGCGGGAGTAACAGATACGCAGTATTTT. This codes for CAWTAGLAGVTDTQYF.

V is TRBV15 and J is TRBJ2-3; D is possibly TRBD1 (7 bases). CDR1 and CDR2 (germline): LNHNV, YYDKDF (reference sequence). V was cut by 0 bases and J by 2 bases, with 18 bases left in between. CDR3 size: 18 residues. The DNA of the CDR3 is TGTGCCACCAGCAGAGATAGGGACAGAGGCGGGACCACAGATACGCAGTATTTT. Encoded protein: CATSRDRDRGGTTDTQYF.

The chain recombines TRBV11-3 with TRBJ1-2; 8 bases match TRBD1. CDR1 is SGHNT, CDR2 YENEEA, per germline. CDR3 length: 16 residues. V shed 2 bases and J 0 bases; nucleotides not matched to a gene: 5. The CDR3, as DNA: TGTGCCAGCAGCTTAATGAGGACAGGGACTAACTATGGCTACACCTTC. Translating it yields CASSLMRTGTNYGYTF.

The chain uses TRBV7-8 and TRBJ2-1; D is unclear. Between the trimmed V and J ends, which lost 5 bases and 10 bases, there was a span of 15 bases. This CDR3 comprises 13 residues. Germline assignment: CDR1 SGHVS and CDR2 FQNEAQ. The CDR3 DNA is TGTGCCAGCAGCCCGAGCCAACTCCGGGAGCAGTTCTTC. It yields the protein CASSPSQLREQFF.

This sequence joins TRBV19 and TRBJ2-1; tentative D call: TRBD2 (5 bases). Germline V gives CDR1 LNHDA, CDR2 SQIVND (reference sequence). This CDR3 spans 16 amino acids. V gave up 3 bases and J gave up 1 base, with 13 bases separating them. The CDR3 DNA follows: TGTGCCAGTAGTATCCGTGCGGGTCCTTCCTACAATGAGCAGTTCTTC. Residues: CASSIRAGPSYNEQFF.

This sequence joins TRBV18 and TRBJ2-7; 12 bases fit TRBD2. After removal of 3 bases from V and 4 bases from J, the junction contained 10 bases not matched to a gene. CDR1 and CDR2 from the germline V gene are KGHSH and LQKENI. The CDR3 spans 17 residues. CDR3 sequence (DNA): TGTGCCAGCTCACCGGGCCTAGCGGGAGGGCCGATATACGAGCAGTACTTC. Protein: CASSPGLAGGPIYEQYF.

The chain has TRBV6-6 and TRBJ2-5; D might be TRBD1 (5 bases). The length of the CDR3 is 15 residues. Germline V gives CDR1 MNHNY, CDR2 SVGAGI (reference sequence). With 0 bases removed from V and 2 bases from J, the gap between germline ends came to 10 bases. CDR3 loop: CASSYSRQGQETQYF. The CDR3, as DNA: TGTGCCAGCAGTTACTCTCGGCAGGGACAAGAGACCCAGTACTTC.

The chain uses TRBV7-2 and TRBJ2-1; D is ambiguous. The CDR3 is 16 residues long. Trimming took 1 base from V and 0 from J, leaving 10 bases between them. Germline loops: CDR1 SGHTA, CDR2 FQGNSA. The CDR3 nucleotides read TGTGCCAGCAGCTTAGTTGGCAGTCCCTCCTACAATGAGCAGTTCTTC. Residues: CASSLVGSPSYNEQFF. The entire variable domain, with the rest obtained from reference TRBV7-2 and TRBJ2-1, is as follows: GAGVSQSPSNKVTEKGKDVELRCDPISGHTALYWYRQSLGQGLEFLIYFQGNSAPDKSGLPSDRFSAERTGGSVSTLTIQRTQQEDSAVYLCASSLVGSPSYNEQFFGPGTRLTVL.

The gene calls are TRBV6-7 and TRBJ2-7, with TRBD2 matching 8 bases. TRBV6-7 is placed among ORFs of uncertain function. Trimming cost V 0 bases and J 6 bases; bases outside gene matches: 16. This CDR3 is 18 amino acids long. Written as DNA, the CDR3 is TGTGCCAGCAGTTACTCGCGGTTAGCGGGACCCCGCTCGGTCGAGCAGTACTTC. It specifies CASSYSRLAGPRSVEQYF.

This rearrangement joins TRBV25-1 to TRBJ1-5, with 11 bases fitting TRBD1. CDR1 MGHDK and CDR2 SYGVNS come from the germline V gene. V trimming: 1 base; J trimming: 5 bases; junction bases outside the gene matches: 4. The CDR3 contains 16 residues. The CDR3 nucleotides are TGTGCCAGCAGTGAATCCGGGACAGGGGGGTATCAGCCCCAGCATTTT. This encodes CASSESGTGGYQPQHF.

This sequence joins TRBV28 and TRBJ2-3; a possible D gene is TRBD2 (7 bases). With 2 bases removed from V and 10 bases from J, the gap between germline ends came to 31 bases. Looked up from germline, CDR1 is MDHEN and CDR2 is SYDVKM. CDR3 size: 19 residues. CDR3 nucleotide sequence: TGTGCCAGCAGTTTAGGGGCTAGGGGGAGGGCCGCTTTTTTTGACCCGCAGTATTTT. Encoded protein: CASSLGARGRAAFFDPQYF.

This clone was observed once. CDR3: CASSPSWTSGQSSYNEQFF. CDR3 sequence (DNA): TGCGCCAGCAGCCCATCGTGGACTAGCGGCCAAAGCTCCTACAATGAGCAGTTCTTC. V usage is TRBV4-1 and J usage is TRBJ2-1; 10 bases align to TRBD2. Unmatched junction bases numbered 12, after V lost 4 bases and J lost 0 bases. The CDR3 is 19 residues long. The V gene's germline CDR1 is MGHRA and CDR2 YSYEKL.

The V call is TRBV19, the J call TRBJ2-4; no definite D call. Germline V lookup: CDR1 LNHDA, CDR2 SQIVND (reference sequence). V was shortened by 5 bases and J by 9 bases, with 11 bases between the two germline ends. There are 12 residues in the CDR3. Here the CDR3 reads CASSEAGPIQYF. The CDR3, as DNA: TGTGCCAGTAGTGAAGCAGGCCCCATTCAGTACTTC.

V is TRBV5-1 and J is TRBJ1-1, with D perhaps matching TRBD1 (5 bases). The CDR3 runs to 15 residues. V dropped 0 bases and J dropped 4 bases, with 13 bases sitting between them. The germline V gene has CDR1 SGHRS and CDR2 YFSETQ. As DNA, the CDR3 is TGCGCCAGCAGCTTGGATGGGGGGAGAAGCACTGAAGCTTTCTTT. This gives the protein CASSLDGGRSTEAFF.

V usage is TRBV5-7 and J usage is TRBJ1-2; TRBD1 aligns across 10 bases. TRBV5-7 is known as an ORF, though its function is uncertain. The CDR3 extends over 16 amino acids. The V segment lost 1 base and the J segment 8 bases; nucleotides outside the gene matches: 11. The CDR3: CASSLKGQGRLGGYTF. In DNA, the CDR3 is TGTGCCAGCAGCTTGAAGGGACAGGGGAGACTAGGGGGCTACACCTTC.

DNA of the CDR3: TGCGCCAGCAGCTTGTCGGTTGCCCTTAACTATGGCTACACCTTC. Translation: CASSLSVALNYGYTF. The chain uses TRBV5-1 and TRBJ1-2; D is undetermined. This CDR3 spans 15 amino acids. The V end was cut by 1 base, the J end by 1 base, with 11 bases between. Germline CDR1 SGHRS, CDR2 YFSETQ. Complete variable domain (other parts from reference TRBV5-1 and TRBJ1-2): KAGVTQTPRYLIKTRGQQVTLSCSPISGHRSVSWYQQTPGQGLQFLFEYFSETQRNKGNFPGRFSGRQFSNSRSEMNVSTLELGDSALYLCASSLSVALNYGYTFGSGTRLTVV.

The CDR3 DNA sequence: TGTGCCAGCAGCGTAGGACAGGAAAAGGGCTATGGCTACACCTTC. Translated: CASSVGQEKGYGYTF. This chain uses TRBV9 with TRBJ1-2, with D perhaps matching TRBD1 (6 bases). The V and J ends lost 0 bases and 4 bases respectively, with 13 bases between them. The CDR3 contains 15 residues. CDR1 is SGDLS, CDR2 YYNGEE, per germline.